This entry lists 6 T cell receptor beta chains sequenced from one sample in a study of blood T cells in healthy people across ages. Then a second PCR, running roughly 6 to 11 cycles, was carried out with a sample-barcoded 5' primer and a J-beta primer mix. Each CDR3 protein gets one entry after TCRdb re-called the 5' RACE reads with MiXCR. The sample shows more than 800,000 distinct CDR3 sequences, more than 25% of them seen only once. The source material was blood. The origin of the receptors is a woman older than 75 in good health.

At least ten counts were recorded for this clonotype. The chain combines TRBV7-9 with TRBJ1-4; the match to TRBD1 covers 8 bases. Germline values: CDR1 SEHNR, CDR2 FQNEAQ (reference sequence). J lost 5 bases, V lost 0 bases, and 5 bases had no gene match. The CDR3 has 16 residues. CDR3 residues: CASSLAGTGRNEKLFF. The CDR3 nucleotides read TGTGCCAGCAGCTTAGCCGGGACAGGACGAAATGAAAAACTGTTTTTT.

This clonotype showed up many times. V usage is TRBV11-2 and J usage is TRBJ2-4; D is possibly TRBD2 (6 bases). Germline V CDR1 and CDR2: SGHAT, FQNNGV. The CDR3 has 16 amino acids. V lost 6 bases and J lost 0, with 15 bases in between. CDR3 sequence (DNA): TGTGCCAGCAGGAGACTCGCGGAGGGAGCCAAAAACATTCAGTACTTC. Protein product: CASRRLAEGAKNIQYF.

In regard to this clonotype: A much larger clone lies a single base off, so this may be a read error. This sequence joins TRBV12-3 or TRBV12-4 and TRBJ2-1; 7 bases line up with TRBD2. CDR3 size: 14 residues. CDR3 nucleotide sequence: TGTGCCGGCAGTTTTGGTGGGGCGGGGGATGAGCAGTTCTTC. It encodes CAGSFGGAGDEQFF.

On this clonotype: A much larger clone lies one base from this, so it may be a read error. This chain uses TRBV12-3 or TRBV12-4 with TRBJ2-7, with no clear D. V lost 3 bases and J lost 7, with 13 bases in between. The length of the CDR3 is 13 residues. The CDR3 loop reads CASSFNRWNEQYF. For the CDR3, the DNA is TGTGCCAGCAGTTTTAACAGATGGAATGAGCAGTACTTC.

The V and J genes are TRBV28 and TRBJ1-4; 8 bases are a match to TRBD1. CDR1 and CDR2 (germline): MDHEN, SYDVKM. CDR3 length: 14 amino acids. Germline trimming cut 9 bases from V and 7 bases from J; bases unmatched to any gene: 10. The CDR3 sequence: CASYDRGRTEKLFF. The CDR3 nucleotides are TGTGCCAGTTATGACAGGGGACGAACTGAAAAACTGTTTTTT.

This clonotype was counted at least ten times. This chain links TRBV3-1 with TRBJ2-5; tentative D call: TRBD1 (6 bases). V lost 3 bases, J lost 7 bases, and 15 bases lay in between. This CDR3 region has 14 residues. Germline CDR1 and CDR2: LGHDT and YNNKEL (reference sequence). The DNA for the CDR3 is TGTGCCAGCAGCCAGGTCGCTGGGGGCTGGACCCAGTACTTC. Encoded protein: CASSQVAGGWTQYF.